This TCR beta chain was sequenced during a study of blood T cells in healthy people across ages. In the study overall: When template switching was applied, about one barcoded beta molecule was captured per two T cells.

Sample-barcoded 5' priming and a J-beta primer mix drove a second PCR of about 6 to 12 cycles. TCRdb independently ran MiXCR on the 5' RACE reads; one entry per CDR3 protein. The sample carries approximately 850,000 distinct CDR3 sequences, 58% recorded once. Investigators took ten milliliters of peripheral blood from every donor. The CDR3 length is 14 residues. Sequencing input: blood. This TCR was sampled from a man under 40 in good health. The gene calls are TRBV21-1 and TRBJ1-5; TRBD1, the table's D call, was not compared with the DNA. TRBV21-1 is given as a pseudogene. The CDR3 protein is CASSKDSSNQPQHF. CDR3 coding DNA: TGTGCCAGCAGCAAGGACAGTAGCAATCAGCCCCAGCATTTT.